This T cell receptor (beta chain) originates from a study of metastatic and nonmetastatic thyroid tumors. The study's findings and limits: A significant increase in TCR beta diversity was reportedly seen in malignant thyroid tumors relative to benign nodules, in blood and tumor.

This clone has at least ten counts. Antigen specificity is unknown. The entire patient cohort was treatment-naive prior to thyroid surgery. Source study methods: The authors used CDR3 differences across clinicopathological groups to build a distant-metastasis classifier for papillary thyroid cancer. TCRdb re-processed the PCR reads through MiXCR. V and J calls and clone size were set by TCRdb, not the authors. The sample consists of under 95,000 clones, about 13% of them appearing once. The sequenced material came from blood. The TCR originated in a female donor with papillary thyroid cancer or a benign thyroid nodule (not recorded which). Some clones in this sample may be carry-over from other donors' samples.

CDR3 sequence (DNA): TGTGCCAGCAGTCCCCCCGTAGAGGGCCCCAATGAGCAGTTCTTC. Translated: CASSPPVEGPNEQFF. V and J are TRBV12-3 or TRBV12-4 and TRBJ2-1, with D possibly TRBD2 on 5 matching bases. V lost 5 bases to trimming and J lost 6 bases, with 17 bases between them. CDR3 length: 15 residues.